This passage covers 25 T cell receptor beta chains from one sample sequenced in a study of T cell responses to AZD1222 COVID-19 vaccine. The protocol was immunoSEQ multiplex PCR, while the TCRdb copy is restricted to in-frame clones and leaves out a portion. The table has about 130,000 clones, approximately 91% seen once. Sequencing used peripheral blood, obtained 28 days after the second AZD1222 dose. The origin of the receptors is an adult who received the AZD1222 COVID-19 vaccine.

This chain connects TRBV27 to TRBJ1-2; 7 nucleotides align to TRBD1. The V and J ends lost 5 bases and 8 bases, in that order; junction bases with no gene match: 8. This CDR3 has 13 amino acids. Germline V gene data show CDR1 as MNHEY and CDR2 as SMNVEV (reference sequence). CDR3 loop: CASSKQGFGGYTF. DNA for the CDR3: TGTGCCAGCAGTAAACAGGGGTTTGGGGGCTACACCTTC.

This rearrangement joins TRBV7-9 to TRBJ1-4, with D uncertain. From germline, CDR1 is SEHNR and CDR2 FQNEAQ (reference sequence). The V end lost 1 base, the J end lost 8 bases, and 8 bases lay between the germline ends. The CDR3 has 13 amino acids. The CDR3 nucleotides read TGTGCCAGCAGCTTAGTTTCTGAAGAAAAACTGTTTTTT. Translated: CASSLVSEEKLFF.

The CDR3 sequence is CASSSGSRRTTDTQYF. DNA of the CDR3: TGTGCCAGCAGCTCAGGGTCCCGGAGGACAACAGATACGCAGTATTTT. The V and J genes are TRBV5-4 and TRBJ2-3; either TRBD1 or TRBD2 may fit D (5 bases each). The CDR3 is 16 amino acids. Germline CDR1 and CDR2: SGHNT and YYREEE (reference sequence). V lost 3 bases, J lost 3 bases, and 17 bases lay in between.

This rearrangement joins TRBV15 to TRBJ2-7, with D hard to call. Germline V gives CDR1 LNHNV, CDR2 YYDKDF (reference sequence). V lost 5 bases to trimming and J lost 0 bases, with 14 bases between them. The CDR3 totals 15 residues. As DNA, the CDR3 is TGTGCCACCAGCCTGAGAGACGCATTCTCCTACGAGCAGTACTTC. This sequence encodes CATSLRDAFSYEQYF.

V usage is TRBV28 and J usage is TRBJ2-1, with D hard to call. Germline V gene lookup returns CDR1 MDHEN and CDR2 SYDVKM. The CDR3 runs to 13 residues. V shed 10 bases and J shed 0 bases, with 10 bases lying between them. CDR3 nucleotide sequence: TGTGCCATAATGGCGCCCTCCTACAATGAGCAGTTCTTC. Translated, it gives CAIMAPSYNEQFF.

J is TRBJ2-5 and V is TRBV5-1, with TRBD1 matching 12 bases. The ends lost 3 bases at V and 5 bases at J; junction bases unmatched: 5. The germline V gene encodes CDR1 SGHRS and CDR2 YFSETQ. This CDR3 is built from 15 residues. CDR3 nucleotide sequence: TGCGCCAGCAGCTCCCGGGACAGGGGGCGCGAGACCCAGTACTTC. As protein: CASSSRDRGRETQYF.

The chain recombines TRBV28 with TRBJ2-4; D perhaps matches TRBD2 (7 bases). Germline V gives CDR1 MDHEN, CDR2 SYDVKM. CDR3 size: 15 residues. With 4 bases removed from V and 0 bases from J, the gap between germline ends came to 10 bases. The CDR3 nucleotides are TGTGCCAGCAGTTCGGGGGGCCTAGCCAAAAACATTCAGTACTTC. Amino acids: CASSSGGLAKNIQYF. The variable domain in full, with the rest retrieved from reference TRBV28 and TRBJ2-4, is DVKVTQSSRYLVKRTGEKVFLECVQDMDHENMFWYRQDPGLGLRLIYFSYDVKMKEKGDIPEGYSVSREKKERFSLILESASTNQTSMYLCASSSGGLAKNIQYFGAGTRLSVL.

V gene TRBV5-6 combines with J gene TRBJ1-2; TRBD1 matches 8 bases. The CDR3 length is 16 residues. Trimming took 2 bases from V and 5 from J; bases not matched to a gene: 11. The germline CDR1 and CDR2 sequences are SGHDT and YYEEEE. The DNA of the CDR3 is TGTGCCAGCAGCTTTTCTATCCAGGGGGCATGGTATGGCTACACCTTC. Translation gives CASSFSIQGAWYGYTF. The variable domain in full, with the rest retrieved from reference TRBV5-6 and TRBJ1-2, is DAGVTQSPTHLIKTRGQQVTLRCSPKSGHDTVSWYQQALGQGPQFIFQYYEEEERQRGNFPDRFSGHQFPNYSSELNVNALLLGDSALYLCASSFSIQGAWYGYTFGSGTRLTVV.

V and J are TRBV2 and TRBJ1-2; D possibly corresponds to TRBD1 (6 bases). This CDR3 is built from 15 residues. Germline lookup yields CDR1 SNHLY and CDR2 FYNNEI. Between the trimmed V and J ends, which lost 5 bases and 6 bases, there was a span of 19 bases. As DNA, the CDR3 is TGTGCCAGCAGTCCCTCTCAGGGGAGGAATGATGGCTACACCTTC. Residues: CASSPSQGRNDGYTF.

The chain couples TRBV6-1 to TRBJ2-7; D possibly corresponds to TRBD2 (5 bases). The CDR3 covers 14 residues. Germline lookup yields CDR1 MNHNS and CDR2 SASEGT. The V end lost 2 bases, the J end lost 6 bases, and 14 bases lay between the germline ends. CDR3 region: CASSERRGYGEQYF. CDR3 nucleotide sequence: TGTGCCAGCAGTGAAAGACGAGGGTATGGCGAGCAGTACTTC.

The chain combines TRBV7-3 with TRBJ2-1; maybe TRBD1 (6 bases). This CDR3 contains 13 residues. Per the germline V gene, CDR1 is SGHTA and CDR2 is FQGTGA. V lost 5 bases, J lost 5 bases, and 10 bases lay in between. The CDR3 DNA reads as TGTGCCAGCAGCACTACAGGGAACAATGAGCAGTTCTTC. Protein product: CASSTTGNNEQFF.

This sequence joins TRBV11-3 and TRBJ2-2, with 7 bases lining up with TRBD1. Germline lookup yields CDR1 SGHNT and CDR2 YENEEA. V dropped 3 bases and J dropped 1; count of bases not matched to a gene: 2. The CDR3 length is 15 residues. CDR3 sequence: CASSLRQGNTGELFF. For the CDR3, the DNA is TGTGCCAGCAGCTTGCGACAGGGGAACACCGGGGAGCTGTTTTTT.

This clone appeared once. The genes are TRBV2 and TRBJ1-5; 7 nucleotides agree with TRBD1. Trimming removed 6 bases from V and 0 bases from J; junction bases left unmatched: 5. CDR3 size: 15 residues. Germline V gives CDR1 SNHLY, CDR2 FYNNEI. The CDR3 reads CASRGQLNSNQPQHF. Written as DNA, the CDR3 is TGTGCCAGCAGGGGACAGCTGAATAGCAATCAGCCCCAGCATTTT.

The CDR3 region is CASTAASSGTDTQYF. The CDR3 bases are TGTGCCAGCACCGCCGCTAGCAGTGGGACAGATACGCAGTATTTT. The chain joins TRBV7-3 to TRBJ2-3; possible D gene TRBD2, 5 bases. This CDR3 comprises 15 residues. Trimming stripped 7 bases from V and 3 bases from J, with 17 bases between. CDR1 SGHTA and CDR2 FQGTGA come from the germline V gene.

The chain is built from TRBV6-5 and TRBJ2-5; TRBD2 aligns across 7 bases. Germline CDR1 reads MNHEY; CDR2 reads SVGAGI. V was pared by 6 bases and J by 0 bases, with 4 bases of the junction left unmatched. This CDR3 spans 14 amino acids. CDR3 protein: CASRRLADQETQYF. The CDR3 region has the DNA TGTGCCAGCAGGAGGCTAGCGGACCAAGAGACCCAGTACTTC.

The V gene is TRBV27, the J gene TRBJ1-6; TRBD1 might be the D (6 bases). The CDR3 loop spans 15 amino acids. The ends were cut back, 0 bases at V and 9 bases at J, with 12 bases in the middle. Germline lookup yields CDR1 MNHEY and CDR2 SMNVEV (reference sequence). CDR3 bases: TGTGCCAGCAGTTTATCGAGGGGGGGAGGTTCACCCCTCCACTTT. Translation gives CASSLSRGGGSPLHF.

V and J are TRBV5-6 and TRBJ2-7; tentatively, D is TRBD1 (6 bases). Trimming stripped 0 bases from V and 4 bases from J, with 11 bases between. The CDR3 contains 14 residues. Germline V gene sequence: CDR1 SGHDT, CDR2 YYEEEE. Here the CDR3 DNA reads TGTGCCAGCAGCTTGGGTCAGGGGTGGTACGAGCAGTACTTC. Translated: CASSLGQGWYEQYF.

The chain carries TRBV30 and TRBJ2-7; D is unresolved. The germline V gene encodes CDR1 GTSNPN and CDR2 SVGIG (reference sequence). With 2 bases removed from V and 5 bases from J, the gap between germline ends came to 10 bases. The length of the CDR3 is 12 residues. The CDR3 loop is CAWSSRGDEQYF. DNA of the CDR3: TGTGCCTGGAGTTCTCGTGGGGACGAGCAGTACTTC.

This chain connects TRBV28 to TRBJ1-1; no firm D call. Germline values: CDR1 MDHEN, CDR2 SYDVKM. The CDR3 totals 13 residues. V shed 4 bases and J shed 0 bases, with 6 bases lying between them. The CDR3 here is CASSSLMNTEAFF. Written as DNA, the CDR3 is TGTGCCAGCAGTTCGCTTATGAACACTGAAGCTTTCTTT.

This chain joins TRBV3-1 (or the pseudogene TRBV3-2) and TRBJ2-7, with a possible D match to TRBD1 (6 bases). Germline V gene lookup returns CDR1 LGHDT and CDR2 YNNKEL (reference sequence). The CDR3 sequence is 14 residues long. V lost 2 bases and J lost 2, with 10 bases in between. CDR3 sequence reads: CASSQHRAAYEQYF. The CDR3 DNA sequence: TGTGCCAGCAGCCAACACAGGGCCGCCTACGAGCAGTACTTC.

This rearrangement joins TRBV3-1 (or the pseudogene TRBV3-2) to TRBJ1-5; the D is unclear. The germline V and J ends were trimmed by 1 base and 3 bases, with 4 bases remaining between them. In germline, CDR1 is LGHDT, CDR2 YNNKEL (reference sequence). This CDR3 has 13 residues. CDR3 amino acids: CASSQAVNQPQHF. The CDR3 DNA is TGTGCCAGCAGCCAAGCCGTCAATCAGCCCCAGCATTTT.

The rearrangement uses TRBV5-1 and TRBJ2-1; possible D gene TRBD1, 5 bases. The V end was cut by 2 bases, the J end by 8 bases, with 17 bases between. Per germline, CDR1 SGHRS and CDR2 YFSETQ. There are 15 residues in the CDR3. CDR3 coding DNA: TGCGCCAGCAGCTTCTCATTGGGCAGGGCCGATGAGCAGTTCTTC. This translates into CASSFSLGRADEQFF.

J is TRBJ1-5 and V is TRBV27; D remains unclear. The CDR3 totals 14 residues. CDR1 MNHEY and CDR2 SMNVEV come from the germline V gene (reference sequence). Trimming left V 3 bases short and J 6 bases short, with 12 bases between. This chain's CDR3 is CASSLGGRSQPQHF. The CDR3 coding sequence is TGTGCCAGCAGTTTGGGTGGCAGGTCTCAGCCCCAGCATTTT.

This clone was seen just once. This rearrangement joins TRBV19 to TRBJ1-5; 8 bases fit TRBD1. The CDR3 has 16 residues. Germline CDR1 reads LNHDA; CDR2 reads SQIVND (reference sequence). The V gene end was trimmed by 5 bases and the J gene end by 0 bases; junction bases not matched to a gene: 6. The chain's CDR3 is CASSSLTGASNQPQHF. The CDR3 nucleotides read TGTGCCAGTAGTTCACTGACAGGGGCTAGCAATCAGCCCCAGCATTTT.

The CDR3 sequence: CASSLGTSGQSEQFF. The CDR3 bases are TGTGCCAGCAGCTTGGGGACTAGCGGCCAGAGTGAGCAGTTCTTC. The rearrangement links TRBV7-3 to TRBJ2-1; 11 nucleotides line up with TRBD2. Germline V gene sequence: CDR1 SGHTA, CDR2 FQGTGA. V shed 3 bases and J 9 bases; nucleotides not matched to a gene: 7. This CDR3 has 15 residues.